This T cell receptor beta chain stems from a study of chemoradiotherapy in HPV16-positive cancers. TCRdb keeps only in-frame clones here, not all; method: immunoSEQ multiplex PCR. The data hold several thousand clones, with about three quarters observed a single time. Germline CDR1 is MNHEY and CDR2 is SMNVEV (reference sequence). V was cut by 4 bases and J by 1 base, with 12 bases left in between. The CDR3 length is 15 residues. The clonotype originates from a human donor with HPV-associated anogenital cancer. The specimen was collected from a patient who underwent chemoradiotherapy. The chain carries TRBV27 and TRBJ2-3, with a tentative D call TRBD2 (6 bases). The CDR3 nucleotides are TGTGCCAGCAGTTGGAGGGTATCCGGCACAGATACGCAGTATTTT. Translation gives CASSWRVSGTDTQYF.